This TCR beta chain was sequenced for a study of shared clonotypes between healthy human individuals. Naive-designated CD8 cells lacked CD45RO, were positively enriched for CCR7, and omitted terminally differentiated effector memory CD45RA+ cells. This table comes from immunoSEQ multiplex PCR, and its TCRdb copy is limited to in-frame clones, with some not included. The sample comprises fewer than 850,000 clones, about 96% of which are singletons, and about 0.25% rests with the top ten. The V gene's germline CDR1 is MRHNA and CDR2 SNTAGT. V trimming: 9 bases; J trimming: 5 bases; junction bases outside the gene matches: 6. The CDR3 length is 14 residues.

Input material: naive CD8+ T cells sorted from blood. The source is a man in his thirties or forties in good health. The chain is built from TRBV6-4 and TRBJ2-3; the match to TRBD2 covers 12 bases. Here the CDR3 reads CARLTSGRKDTQYF. The CDR3 coding sequence is TGTGCCAGGTTGACTAGCGGGAGAAAAGATACGCAGTATTTT.